Presented here are 4 T cell receptor beta chains from one specimen sequenced in a study of human T cells and chemical hapten exposure. From the RACE reads, TCRdb called clonotypes with MiXCR, one entry per CDR3 protein. The sample lists 180,000 or so distinct CDR3 sequences, about 20% seen once, with about 7% in the top ten. Time point noted: patch test 1, 2 weeks after DPC sensitization. Indicated treatment: therapeutic diphenylcyclopropenone sensitization with weekly scalp DPC. The sample was whole blood, taken in connection with sensitization to the hapten diphenylcyclopropenone (DPC). The receptors stem from a woman between 50 and 59 years old with alopecia areata. Some clones in this sample may be carry-over from other donors' samples.

In this sample, this clonotype turned up a few times. V and J are TRBV29-1 and TRBJ2-3; the match to TRBD2 covers 14 bases. Germline values: CDR1 SQVTM, CDR2 ANQGSEA. The CDR3 length is 14 residues. V lost 6 bases and J lost 2; bases outside the gene matches: 1. The chain's CDR3 is CSVGLAGVTDTQYF. The DNA for the CDR3 is TGCAGCGTGGGACTAGCGGGAGTCACAGATACGCAGTATTTT.

The chain has TRBV7-2 and TRBJ1-3; D uncertain. The CDR3 has 14 amino acids. Germline V gene lookup returns CDR1 SGHTA and CDR2 FQGNSA. V was shortened by 1 base and J by 8 bases, with 12 bases between the two germline ends. The CDR3 protein is CASSLDGLGYTIYF. In nucleotides, the CDR3 is TGTGCCAGCAGCTTAGACGGGCTGGGATACACCATATATTTT.

This rearrangement joins TRBV5-1 to TRBJ2-1, with 9 bases aligning to TRBD2. In germline, CDR1 is SGHRS, CDR2 YFSETQ. With V trimmed by 4 bases and J by 0 bases, 5 bases remained unmatched. The CDR3 is 16 amino acids. The CDR3 bases are TGCGCCAGCAGCAAAAGACTAGCGGCCTCCTACAATGAGCAGTTCTTC. Amino acids: CASSKRLAASYNEQFF.

This clonotype turned up a few times. The chain carries TRBV10-1 and TRBJ2-2; 11 bases are shared with TRBD2. Per the germline V gene, CDR1 is WNHNN and CDR2 is SYGVQD (reference sequence). The CDR3 loop spans 15 amino acids. Trimming at V came to 10 bases and at J to 3 bases, leaving 7 bases not matched to a gene. The CDR3 region is CATQSGLADTGELFF. In nucleotides, the CDR3 is TGCGCCACCCAGTCGGGACTAGCGGACACCGGGGAGCTGTTTTTT.